Listed below are T cell receptor beta chains from one sample, sequenced in a study of blood T cell repertoires in COVID-19. Sequencing was performed with immunoSEQ multiplex PCR; in TCRdb, only in-frame clones are kept and a portion is missing. The data show about 240,000 clones, roughly 79% seen once. The source material was peripheral blood. These TCRs come from a woman of 80 years or more with COVID-19, enrolled during active disease. Each CDR3 is given with its conserved first and last residue. D genes are given only for firm matches. Rows may omit the clone size; those that give it use once, few, many or a size class.

D: TRBD1
size: -
J: TRBJ1-1
V: TRBV2
CDR3: CASSRQGRDTEAFF
DNA: TGTGCCAGCAGTCGACAGGGCAGGGATACTGAAGCTTTCTTT

D: -
size: -
J: TRBJ2-5
V: TRBV21-1
CDR3: CASSKGPLILRRAFRWGQETQYF
DNA: TGTGCCAGCAGCAAAGGGCCCTTGATTCTTAGGAGGGCCTTTCGATGGGGACAAGAGACCCAGTACTTC

D: TRBD1
size: -
J: TRBJ2-7
V: TRBV12-5
CDR3: CASGLSPARTGYEQYF
DNA: TGTGCTAGTGGTTTGTCCCCCGCCCGGACAGGCTACGAGCAGTACTTC

D: -
size: -
J: TRBJ1-1
V: TRBV12-1
CDR3: CASSFLARGQNTEAFF
DNA: TGTGCCAGCAGCTTCCTCGCCAGAGGGCAGAACACTGAAGCTTTCTTT

D: -
size: -
J: TRBJ1-5
V: TRBV12-3/TRBV12-4
CDR3: CASKFSAQPQHF
DNA: TGTGCCAGCAAGTTCAGCGCTCAGCCCCAGCATTTT

D: -
size: few
J: TRBJ2-5
V: TRBV19
CDR3: CASSTRDLQYF
DNA: TGTGCCAGTAGTACCCGGGACTTGCAGTACTTC

D: -
size: -
J: TRBJ2-5
V: TRBV7-2
CDR3: CASSLAHRETQYF
DNA: TGTGCCAGCAGCTTAGCTCACAGAGAGACCCAGTACTTC

D: -
size: -
J: TRBJ2-2
V: TRBV6-5
CDR3: CASSYSSPNTGELFF
DNA: TGTGCCAGCAGTTACTCGAGCCCCAACACCGGGGAGCTGTTTTTT

D: TRBD2
size: -
J: TRBJ2-3
V: TRBV3-1/TRBV3-2
CDR3: CASSQDRLAGSTDTQYF
DNA: TGTGCCAGCAGCCAAGACCGCCTAGCGGGAAGCACAGATACGCAGTATTTT

D: -
size: -
J: TRBJ1-3
V: TRBV11-2
CDR3: CASRLTVAGNTIYF
DNA: TGTGCCAGCAGGTTAACAGTTGCTGGAAACACCATATATTTT

D: TRBD1
size: once
J: TRBJ2-1
V: TRBV7-9
CDR3: CASSYPGTVQFF
DNA: TGTGCCAGCAGCTACCCCGGGACAGTGCAGTTCTTC

D: -
size: -
J: TRBJ1-1
V: TRBV6-5
CDR3: CATGRGNTEAFF
DNA: TGTGCCACCGGCAGGGGGAACACTGAAGCTTTCTTT

D: -
size: -
J: TRBJ2-7
V: TRBV5-8
CDR3: CASTPETASYEQYF
DNA: TGTGCCAGCACCCCCGAGACAGCCTCCTACGAGCAGTACTTC

D: -
size: -
J: TRBJ2-2
V: TRBV10-3
CDR3: CAISRGFGDTGELFF
DNA: TGTGCCATCAGTAGGGGGTTCGGGGACACCGGGGAGCTGTTTTTT

D: TRBD1
size: -
J: TRBJ1-2
V: TRBV18
CDR3: CASSPQTGDGYTF
DNA: TGTGCCAGCTCACCCCAGACAGGGGATGGCTACACCTTC